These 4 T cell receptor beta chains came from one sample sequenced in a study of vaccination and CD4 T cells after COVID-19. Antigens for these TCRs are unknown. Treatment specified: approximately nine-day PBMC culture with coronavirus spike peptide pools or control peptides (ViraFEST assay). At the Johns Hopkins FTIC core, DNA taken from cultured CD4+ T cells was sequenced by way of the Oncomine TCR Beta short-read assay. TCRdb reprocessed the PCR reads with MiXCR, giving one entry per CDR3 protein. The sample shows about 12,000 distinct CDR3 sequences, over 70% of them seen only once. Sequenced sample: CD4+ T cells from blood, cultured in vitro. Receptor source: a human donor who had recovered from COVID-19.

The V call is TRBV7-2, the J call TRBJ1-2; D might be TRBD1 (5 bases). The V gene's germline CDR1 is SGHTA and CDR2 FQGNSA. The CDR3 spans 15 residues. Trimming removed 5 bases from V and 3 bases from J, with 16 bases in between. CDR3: CASSPQGGADYGYTF. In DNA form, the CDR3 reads TGTGCCAGCAGCCCCCAGGGTGGGGCGGACTATGGCTACACCTTC.

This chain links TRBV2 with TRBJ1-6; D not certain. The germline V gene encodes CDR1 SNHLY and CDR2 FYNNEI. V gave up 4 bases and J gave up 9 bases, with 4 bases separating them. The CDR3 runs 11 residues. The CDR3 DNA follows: TGTGCCAGCAGTGGAAGTTCACCCCTCCACTTT. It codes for CASSGSSPLHF.

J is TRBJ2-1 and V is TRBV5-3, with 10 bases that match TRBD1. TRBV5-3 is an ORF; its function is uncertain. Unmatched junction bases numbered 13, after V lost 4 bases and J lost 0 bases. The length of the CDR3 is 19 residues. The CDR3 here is CARSAETGGGGSSYNEQFF. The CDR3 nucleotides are TGTGCCAGAAGCGCGGAGACAGGGGGCGGTGGTAGCTCCTACAATGAGCAGTTCTTC.

The CDR3 DNA reads as TGCAGTGCTAGTAGAGTGTTAGGGAACACCGGGGAGCTGTTTTTT. It specifies CSASRVLGNTGELFF. The V call is TRBV20-1, the J call TRBJ2-2; D is undetermined. The V gene lost 3 bases and the J gene lost 1 base, with 12 bases spanning the gap. Germline V gene sequence: CDR1 DFQATT, CDR2 SNEGSKA (reference sequence). The CDR3 spans 15 residues.